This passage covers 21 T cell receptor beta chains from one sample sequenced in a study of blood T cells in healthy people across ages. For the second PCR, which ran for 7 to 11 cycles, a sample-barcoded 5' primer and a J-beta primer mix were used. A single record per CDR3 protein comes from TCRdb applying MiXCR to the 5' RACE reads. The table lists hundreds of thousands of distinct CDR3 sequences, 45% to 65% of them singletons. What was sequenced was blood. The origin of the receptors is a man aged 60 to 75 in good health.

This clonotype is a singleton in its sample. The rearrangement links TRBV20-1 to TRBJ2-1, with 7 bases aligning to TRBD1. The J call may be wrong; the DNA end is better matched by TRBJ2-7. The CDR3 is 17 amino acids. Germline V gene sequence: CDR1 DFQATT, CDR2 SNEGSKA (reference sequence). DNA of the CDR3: TGCAGTGCTAGAGGAGGACAGGCAAAGAGCTCCTACAATGAGCAGTACTTC. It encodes CSARGGQAKSSYNEQYF.

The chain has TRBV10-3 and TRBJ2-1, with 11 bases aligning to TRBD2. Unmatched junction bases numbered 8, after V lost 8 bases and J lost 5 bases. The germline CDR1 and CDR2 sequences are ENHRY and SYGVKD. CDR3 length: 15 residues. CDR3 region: CAIGSGTSGNNEQFF. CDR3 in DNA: TGTGCCATCGGGAGCGGGACTAGCGGCAACAATGAGCAGTTCTTC.

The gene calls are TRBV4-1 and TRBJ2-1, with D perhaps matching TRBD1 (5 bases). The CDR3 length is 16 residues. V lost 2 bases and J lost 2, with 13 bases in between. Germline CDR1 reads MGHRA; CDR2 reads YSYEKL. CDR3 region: CASSQQGPVAYNEQFF. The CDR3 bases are TGCGCCAGCAGCCAACAGGGCCCCGTGGCCTACAATGAGCAGTTCTTC.

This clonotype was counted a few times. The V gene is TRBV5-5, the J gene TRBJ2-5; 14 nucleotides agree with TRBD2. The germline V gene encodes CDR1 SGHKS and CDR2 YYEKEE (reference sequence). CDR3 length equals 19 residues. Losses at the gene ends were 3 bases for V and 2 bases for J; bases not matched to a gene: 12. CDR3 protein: CASSSALGTSGGAQETQYF. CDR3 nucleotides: TGTGCCAGCAGCTCAGCCCTAGGGACTAGCGGGGGCGCACAAGAGACCCAGTACTTC.

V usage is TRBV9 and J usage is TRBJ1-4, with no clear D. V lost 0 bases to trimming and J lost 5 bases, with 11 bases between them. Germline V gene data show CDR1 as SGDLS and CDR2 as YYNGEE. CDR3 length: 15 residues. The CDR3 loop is CASSVAGDKNEKLFF. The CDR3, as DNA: TGTGCCAGCAGCGTAGCTGGGGATAAGAATGAAAAACTGTTTTTT.

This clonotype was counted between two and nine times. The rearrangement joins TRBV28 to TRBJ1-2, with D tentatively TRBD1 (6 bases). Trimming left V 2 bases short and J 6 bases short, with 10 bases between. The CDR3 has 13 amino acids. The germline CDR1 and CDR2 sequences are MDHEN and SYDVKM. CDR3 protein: CASSLATGNGYTF. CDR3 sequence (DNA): TGTGCCAGCAGTTTAGCAACAGGGAATGGCTACACCTTC.

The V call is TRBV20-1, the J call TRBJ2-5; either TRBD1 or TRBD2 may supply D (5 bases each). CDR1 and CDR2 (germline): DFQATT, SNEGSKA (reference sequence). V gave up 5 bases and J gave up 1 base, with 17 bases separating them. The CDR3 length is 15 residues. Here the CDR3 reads CSALQPGRSQETQYF. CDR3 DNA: TGCAGTGCTCTACAACCGGGACGCAGCCAAGAGACCCAGTACTTC.

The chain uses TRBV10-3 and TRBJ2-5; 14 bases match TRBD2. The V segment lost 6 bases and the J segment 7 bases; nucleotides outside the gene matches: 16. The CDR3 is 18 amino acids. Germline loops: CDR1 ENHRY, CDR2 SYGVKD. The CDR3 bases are TGTGCCATCAGCCCGACTAGCGGGGGGGCCGGTTCCGGCGGGACCCAGTACTTC. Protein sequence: CAISPTSGGAGSGGTQYF.

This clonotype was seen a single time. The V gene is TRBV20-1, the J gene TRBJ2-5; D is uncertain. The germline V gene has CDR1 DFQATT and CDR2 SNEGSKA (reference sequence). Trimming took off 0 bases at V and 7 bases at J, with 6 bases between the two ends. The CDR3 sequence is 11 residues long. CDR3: CSARDWGTQYF. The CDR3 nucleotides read TGCAGTGCTAGAGATTGGGGGACCCAGTACTTC.

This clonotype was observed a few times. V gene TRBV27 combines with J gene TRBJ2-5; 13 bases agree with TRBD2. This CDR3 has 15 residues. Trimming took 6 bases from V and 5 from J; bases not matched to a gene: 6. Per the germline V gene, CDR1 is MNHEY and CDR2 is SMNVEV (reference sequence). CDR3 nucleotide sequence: TGTGCCAGCAGAGCACTAGCGGGGGGGCGGGAGACCCAGTACTTC. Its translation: CASRALAGGRETQYF.

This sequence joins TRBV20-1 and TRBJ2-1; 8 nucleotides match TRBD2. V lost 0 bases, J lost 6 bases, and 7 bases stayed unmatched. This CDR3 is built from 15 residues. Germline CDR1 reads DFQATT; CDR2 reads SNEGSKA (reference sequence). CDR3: CSARDGGLESNEQFF. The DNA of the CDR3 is TGCAGTGCTAGAGATGGGGGACTAGAATCCAATGAGCAGTTCTTC.

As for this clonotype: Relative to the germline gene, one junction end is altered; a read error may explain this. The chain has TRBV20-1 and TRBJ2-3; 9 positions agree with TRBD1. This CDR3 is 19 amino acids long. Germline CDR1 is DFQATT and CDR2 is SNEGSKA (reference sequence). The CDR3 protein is CSARVPGQGFHMATDTQYF. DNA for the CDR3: TGCAGTGCAAGAGTCCCGGGACAGGGTTTTCACATGGCCACAGATACGCAGTATTTT.

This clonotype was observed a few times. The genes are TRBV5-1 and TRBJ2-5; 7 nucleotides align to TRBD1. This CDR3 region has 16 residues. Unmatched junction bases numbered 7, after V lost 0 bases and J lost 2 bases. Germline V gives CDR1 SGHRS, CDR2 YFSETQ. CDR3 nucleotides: TGCGCCAGCAGCTTGGTGCCAGGGGGTCTACAAGAGACCCAGTACTTC. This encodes CASSLVPGGLQETQYF.

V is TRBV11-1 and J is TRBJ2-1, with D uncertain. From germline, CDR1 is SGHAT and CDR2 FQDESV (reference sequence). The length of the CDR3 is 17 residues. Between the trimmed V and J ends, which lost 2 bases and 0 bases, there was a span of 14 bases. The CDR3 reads CASSLFAPIRSYNEQFF. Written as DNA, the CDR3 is TGTGCCAGCAGCTTATTTGCACCAATCCGCTCCTACAATGAGCAGTTCTTC.

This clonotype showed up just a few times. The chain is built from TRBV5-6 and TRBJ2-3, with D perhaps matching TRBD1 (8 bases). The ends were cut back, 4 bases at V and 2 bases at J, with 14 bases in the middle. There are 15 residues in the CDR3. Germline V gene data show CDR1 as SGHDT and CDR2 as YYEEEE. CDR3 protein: CASSNRGGFTDTQYF. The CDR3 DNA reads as TGTGCCAGCAGCAACAGGGGGGGCTTCACAGATACGCAGTATTTT.

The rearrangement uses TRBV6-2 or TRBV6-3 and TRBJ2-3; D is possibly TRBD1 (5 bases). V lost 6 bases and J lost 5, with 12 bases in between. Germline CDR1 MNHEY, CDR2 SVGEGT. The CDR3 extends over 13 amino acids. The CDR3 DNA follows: TGTGCCAGCAGCAGGGATGAGAAAGATACGCAGTATTTT. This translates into CASSRDEKDTQYF.

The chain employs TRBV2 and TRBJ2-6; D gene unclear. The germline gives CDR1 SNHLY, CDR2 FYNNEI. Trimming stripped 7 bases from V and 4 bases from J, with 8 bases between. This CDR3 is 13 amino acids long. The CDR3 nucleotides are TGTGCCAGCAACACACAGGGGGCCAACGTCCTGACTTTC. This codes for CASNTQGANVLTF.

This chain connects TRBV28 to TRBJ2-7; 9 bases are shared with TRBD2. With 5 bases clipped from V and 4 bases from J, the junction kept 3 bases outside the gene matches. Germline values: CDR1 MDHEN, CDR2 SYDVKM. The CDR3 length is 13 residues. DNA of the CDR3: TGTGCCAGCAGTCGCGGGGGGGAGTACGAGCAGTACTTC. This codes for CASSRGGEYEQYF. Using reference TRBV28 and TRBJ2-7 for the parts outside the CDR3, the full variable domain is DVKVTQSSRYLVKRTGEKVFLECVQDMDHENMFWYRQDPGLGLRLIYFSYDVKMKEKGDIPEGYSVSREKKERFSLILESASTNQTSMYLCASSRGGEYEQYFGPGTRLTVT.

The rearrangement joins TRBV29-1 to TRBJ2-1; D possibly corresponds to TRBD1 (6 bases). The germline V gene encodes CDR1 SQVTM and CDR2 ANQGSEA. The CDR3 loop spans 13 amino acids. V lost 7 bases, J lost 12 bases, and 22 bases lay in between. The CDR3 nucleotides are TGCAGCGGCCGCCAAGGGGGAACCCTTGGGCAGTTCTTC. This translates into CSGRQGGTLGQFF.

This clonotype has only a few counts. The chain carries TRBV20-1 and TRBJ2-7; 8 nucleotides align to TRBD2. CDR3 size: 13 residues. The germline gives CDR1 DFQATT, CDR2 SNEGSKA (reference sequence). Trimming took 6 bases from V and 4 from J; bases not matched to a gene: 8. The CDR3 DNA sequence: TGCAGTGCCAGTGGCACTAGCGGATACGAGCAGTACTTC. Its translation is CSASGTSGYEQYF.

The CDR3 loop reads CSARAGQGGPYNEQFF. In nucleotides, the CDR3 is TGCAGTGCTAGAGCCGGACAGGGGGGACCCTACAATGAGCAGTTCTTC. The gene calls are TRBV20-1 and TRBJ2-1, with 10 nucleotides matching TRBD1. Per the germline V gene, CDR1 is DFQATT and CDR2 is SNEGSKA (reference sequence). V was clipped by 1 base and J by 2 bases; unmatched bases: 5. The CDR3 has 16 amino acids.